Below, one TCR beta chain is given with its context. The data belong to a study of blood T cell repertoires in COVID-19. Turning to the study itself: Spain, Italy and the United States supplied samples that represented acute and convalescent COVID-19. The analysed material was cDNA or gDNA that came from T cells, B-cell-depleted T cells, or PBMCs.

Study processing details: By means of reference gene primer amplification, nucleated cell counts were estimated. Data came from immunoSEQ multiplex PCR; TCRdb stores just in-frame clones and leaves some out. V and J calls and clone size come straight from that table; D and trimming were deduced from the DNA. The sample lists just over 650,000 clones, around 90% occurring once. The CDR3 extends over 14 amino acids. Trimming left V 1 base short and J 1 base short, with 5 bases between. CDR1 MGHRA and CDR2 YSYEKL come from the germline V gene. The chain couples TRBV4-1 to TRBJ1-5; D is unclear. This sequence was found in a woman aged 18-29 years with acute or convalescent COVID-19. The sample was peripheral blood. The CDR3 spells CASSQVLSNQPQHF. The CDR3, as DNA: TGCGCCAGCAGCCAAGTGCTAAGCAATCAGCCCCAGCATTTT.